This T cell receptor beta chain was observed in a study of graft-versus-host responses after intestinal transplantation. Study-wide background: Multivisceral, liver-intestinal, or isolated intestinal grafts were transplanted into recipients. Study results and caveats: Some GvH clones appeared in ileal mucosa or blood before recipient bone marrow.

Details on this clone: Antigen specificity is unknown.

V lost 2 bases to trimming and J lost 7 bases; unmatched junction nucleotides: 6. The CDR3 is made up of 15 amino acids. Germline lookup yields CDR1 SGHAT and CDR2 FQNNGV. Produced via immunoSEQ multiplex PCR; TCRdb's table is partial and in-frame only. The data hold around 50,000 clones, with 85% to 90% observed a single time. This chain uses TRBV11-2 with TRBJ2-2; 8 bases line up with TRBD2. Specimen: PBMCs, collected 26 days after transplant. The receptor's source is a human patient who received an intestinal transplant, so some T cells may come from the graft donor. CDR3 sequence reads: CASSLPTGGGGELFF. Here the CDR3 DNA reads TGTGCCAGCAGCTTACCAACCGGGGGGGGCGGGGAGCTGTTTTTT.